These 28 T cell receptor beta chains share one sample of origin, sequenced in a study of blood T cell repertoires in COVID-19. TCRdb's copy holds only in-frame clones and misses some; the assay was immunoSEQ multiplex PCR. The top ten clones hold around 8.9% of a sample with about 330,000 clones, about nine tenths of them seen once. The sample taken for sequencing was peripheral blood. The receptor source for this set is a man aged 30 to 45 with COVID-19, enrolled during active disease.

J is TRBJ2-5 and V is TRBV18, with D perhaps TRBD1 (5 bases). Germline V lookup: CDR1 KGHSH, CDR2 LQKENI. There are 16 residues in the CDR3. Trimming left V 1 base short and J 0 bases short, with 12 bases between. The CDR3 loop is CASSPRGNPYQETQYF. CDR3 DNA: TGTGCCAGCTCACCACGGGGCAACCCCTACCAAGAGACCCAGTACTTC.

The chain uses TRBV7-9 and TRBJ2-7; TRBD2 agrees at 14 bases. J was trimmed by 3 bases and V by 3 bases; bases with no gene match: 1. This CDR3 region has 15 residues. Germline-derived CDR1 and CDR2 are SEHNR and FQNEAQ (reference sequence). The CDR3 DNA reads TGTGCCAGCAGCTTGGGACTAGCGGGAGTCTACGAGCAGTACTTC. Encoded protein: CASSLGLAGVYEQYF.

This clone was observed once. The chain employs TRBV3-1 (or the pseudogene TRBV3-2) and TRBJ2-7; 7 bases align to TRBD1. Looked up from germline, CDR1 is LGHDT and CDR2 is YNNKEL (reference sequence). The length of the CDR3 is 15 residues. Trimming removed 5 bases from V and 1 base from J; junction bases left unmatched: 8. The CDR3 is CASSFRQGPSYEQYF. The CDR3 DNA reads as TGTGCCAGCAGCTTTCGACAGGGCCCTTCCTACGAGCAGTACTTC.

The rearrangement links TRBV30 to TRBJ1-6; no clear D gene. The germline V gene has CDR1 GTSNPN and CDR2 SVGIG (reference sequence). CDR3 length equals 13 residues. V was shortened by 7 bases and J by 10 bases, with 17 bases between the two germline ends. The CDR3 sequence is CAFVQSANSPLHF. In DNA, the CDR3 is TGTGCCTTTGTACAGTCAGCCAACTCACCCCTCCACTTT.

J is TRBJ2-2 and V is TRBV29-1, with 7 bases lining up with TRBD1. Trimming removed 7 bases from V and 7 bases from J; junction bases left unmatched: 9. The CDR3 contains 13 residues. Germline CDR1 is SQVTM and CDR2 is ANQGSEA. In DNA form, the CDR3 reads TGCAGCGCGGACAAGGGGGCGGGCGGGGAGCTGTTTTTT. Its translation: CSADKGAGGELFF.

The chain links TRBV18 to TRBJ2-6; 8 bases agree with TRBD1. With V trimmed by 6 bases and J by 2 bases, 6 bases remained unmatched. The CDR3 sequence is 16 residues long. CDR1 is KGHSH and CDR2 is LQKENI in the germline V gene. This CDR3 is CASSLQGATGANVLTF. The CDR3 bases are TGTGCCAGCTCGCTCCAGGGGGCAACTGGGGCCAACGTCCTGACTTTC.

The chain has TRBV2 and TRBJ2-2, with D unresolved. This CDR3 has 13 residues. The V gene's germline CDR1 is SNHLY and CDR2 FYNNEI. With 4 bases removed from V and 4 bases from J, the gap between germline ends came to 7 bases. The CDR3 DNA reads TGTGCCAGCAGTGTTCGGGTCACCGGGGAGCTGTTTTTT. Its protein product is CASSVRVTGELFF.

This chain joins TRBV27 and TRBJ2-3; D may be TRBD2 (6 bases). This CDR3 is built from 14 residues. V dropped 5 bases and J dropped 1 base, with 10 bases sitting between them. Germline lookup yields CDR1 MNHEY and CDR2 SMNVEV (reference sequence). The CDR3 here is CASSPGTRTDTQYF. For the CDR3, the DNA is TGTGCCAGCAGTCCAGGGACTCGCACAGATACGCAGTATTTT.

This clone was seen a single time. The rearrangement links TRBV11-3 to TRBJ2-2; D is ambiguous. Trimming took 3 bases from V and 5 from J, leaving 4 bases between them. This CDR3 spans 12 amino acids. Germline assignment: CDR1 SGHNT and CDR2 YENEEA. The CDR3 loop is CASSLRTGELFF. The CDR3, as DNA: TGTGCCAGCAGCTTGAGGACCGGGGAGCTGTTTTTT.

The rearrangement uses TRBV5-1 and TRBJ2-1; TRBD2 is a possible D gene (6 bases). There are 13 residues in the CDR3. Trimming pared 4 bases from V and 7 bases from J, leaving 12 bases between. Germline CDR1 is SGHRS and CDR2 is YFSETQ. The CDR3 spells CASSPLGGNEQFF. The CDR3 region has the DNA TGCGCCAGCAGCCCCCTGGGGGGAAATGAGCAGTTCTTC. The full variable domain, completed using reference TRBV5-1 and TRBJ2-1, is KAGVTQTPRYLIKTRGQQVTLSCSPISGHRSVSWYQQTPGQGLQFLFEYFSETQRNKGNFPGRFSGRQFSNSRSEMNVSTLELGDSALYLCASSPLGGNEQFFGPGTRLTVL.

This clone was picked up one time. The genes are TRBV11-1 and TRBJ2-7; no firm D call. The germline V gene has CDR1 SGHAT and CDR2 FQDESV (reference sequence). The CDR3 has 14 residues. V was clipped by 6 bases and J by 6 bases, with 18 bases between them. CDR3 amino acids: CASSFTDHLSEQYF. The CDR3 DNA reads as TGTGCCAGCAGTTTTACAGACCACCTCAGCGAGCAGTACTTC.

The J gene is TRBJ1-5, the V gene TRBV28; unclear D gene. The CDR3 length is 14 residues. Trimming removed 3 bases at V and 7 bases at J, with 13 bases between. Germline V gives CDR1 MDHEN, CDR2 SYDVKM. The CDR3 protein is CASSFRGLRQPQHF. The CDR3 DNA reads TGTGCCAGCAGTTTTCGCGGGCTGCGGCAGCCCCAGCATTTT. The full variable domain, its missing parts supplied by reference TRBV28 and TRBJ1-5, is DVKVTQSSRYLVKRTGEKVFLECVQDMDHENMFWYRQDPGLGLRLIYFSYDVKMKEKGDIPEGYSVSREKKERFSLILESASTNQTSMYLCASSFRGLRQPQHFGDGTRLSIL.

This sequence joins TRBV5-1 and TRBJ2-5; D remains ambiguous. Trimming left V 0 bases short and J 3 bases short, with 12 bases between. The germline CDR1 and CDR2 sequences are SGHRS and YFSETQ. This CDR3 contains 15 residues. The CDR3 is CASSLAYRPEETQYF. As DNA, the CDR3 is TGCGCCAGCAGCTTGGCCTACCGTCCCGAAGAGACCCAGTACTTC.

The J gene is TRBJ1-2, the V gene TRBV27, with TRBD1 as a possible D gene (6 bases). V lost 6 bases and J lost 8, with 16 bases in between. This CDR3 comprises 13 residues. Per the germline V gene, CDR1 is MNHEY and CDR2 is SMNVEV (reference sequence). The CDR3 here is CASSTGLEGGYTF. CDR3 sequence (DNA): TGTGCCAGCAGCACAGGGTTAGAGGGCGGCTACACCTTC.

The chain carries TRBV15 and TRBJ2-1, with D possibly TRBD2 on 6 matching bases. The germline V gene encodes CDR1 LNHNV and CDR2 YYDKDF (reference sequence). The CDR3 consists of 15 residues. V lost 4 bases and J 3 bases, leaving 13 bases between the germline ends. The CDR3 DNA is TGTGCCACCAGCACCCGGGGTAGCGGCTACAATGAGCAGTTCTTC. Residues: CATSTRGSGYNEQFF. The full variable domain, completed using reference TRBV15 and TRBJ2-1, is DAMVIQNPRYQVTQFGKPVTLSCSQTLNHNVMYWYQQKSSQAPKLLFHYYDKDFNNEADTPDNFQSRRPNTSFCFLDIRSPGLGDTAMYLCATSTRGSGYNEQFFGPGTRLTVL.

This clone was found once. The chain carries TRBV2 and TRBJ1-2, with TRBD1 matching 11 bases. Germline-derived CDR1 and CDR2 are SNHLY and FYNNEI. V gave up 2 bases and J gave up 5 bases; unmatched junction bases: 4. CDR3 length equals 15 residues. This CDR3 is CASSELGTGGYGYTF. The CDR3 nucleotides are TGTGCCAGCAGTGAATTAGGGACAGGGGGTTATGGCTACACCTTC.

The CDR3 DNA follows: TGTGCCAGCAGTGGGGGGGGCGGCAGTTCTGGCTACACCTTC. Translated: CASSGGGGSSGYTF. V gene TRBV2 combines with J gene TRBJ1-2; tentative D call: TRBD1 (6 bases). The germline CDR1 and CDR2 sequences are SNHLY and FYNNEI. CDR3 length: 14 residues. Trimming shortened V by 4 bases and J by 7 bases, and 16 bases separated the two germline ends. Drawing the rest from reference TRBV2 and TRBJ1-2, the complete variable domain is EPEVTQTPSHQVTQMGQEVILRCVPISNHLYFYWYRQILGQKVEFLVSFYNNEISEKSEIFDDQFSVERPDGSNFTLKIRSTKLEDSAMYFCASSGGGGSSGYTFGSGTRLTVV.

V is TRBV5-6 and J is TRBJ2-5; D is perhaps TRBD1 (6 bases). The CDR3 extends over 15 amino acids. In germline, CDR1 is SGHDT, CDR2 YYEEEE. V was cut by 1 base and J by 5 bases, with 15 bases left in between. The DNA of the CDR3 is TGTGCCAGCAGCTTGCCGCAGGGGATTATGGAGACCCAGTACTTC. Translation: CASSLPQGIMETQYF.

The chain uses TRBV7-9 and TRBJ2-7, with TRBD1 identical over 7 bases. CDR1 is SEHNR and CDR2 is FQNEAQ in the germline V gene (reference sequence). V trimming: 5 bases; J trimming: 2 bases; junction bases outside the gene matches: 6. The CDR3 is 14 amino acids. This CDR3 is CASSPRTGAYEQYF. DNA for the CDR3: TGTGCCAGCAGCCCCAGGACAGGAGCCTACGAGCAGTACTTC.

This chain connects TRBV5-1 to TRBJ2-3; D is ambiguous. Germline CDR1 is SGHRS and CDR2 is YFSETQ. Between the trimmed V and J ends, which lost 2 bases and 4 bases, there was a span of 8 bases. The CDR3 consists of 13 residues. CDR3 nucleotide sequence: TGCGCCAGCAGCTTAATACGAGCAGATACGCAGTATTTT. Translated, it gives CASSLIRADTQYF.

This rearrangement joins TRBV15 to TRBJ1-1, with D perhaps matching TRBD1 (5 bases). From germline, CDR1 is LNHNV and CDR2 YYDKDF (reference sequence). Trimming removed 0 bases at V and 6 bases at J, with 8 bases between. This CDR3 is 13 amino acids long. The DNA for the CDR3 is TGTGCCACCAGCAGAGACAGGGCGGCTGAAGCTTTCTTT. It is translated as CATSRDRAAEAFF.

V and J are TRBV7-2 and TRBJ1-1; 8 bases agree with TRBD1. Per germline, CDR1 SGHTA and CDR2 FQGNSA. J was trimmed by 11 bases and V by 1 base; bases with no gene match: 6. The CDR3 contains 13 residues. CDR3 loop: CASSLDGQGDAFF. CDR3 DNA: TGTGCCAGCAGCTTAGATGGACAGGGTGACGCTTTCTTT.

This sequence joins TRBV19 and TRBJ1-2, with D possibly matching TRBD1 (5 bases). The V gene lost 5 bases and the J gene lost 6 bases, with 16 bases spanning the gap. CDR1 and CDR2 from the germline V gene are LNHDA and SQIVND (reference sequence). The CDR3 spans 14 residues. In DNA, the CDR3 is TGTGCCAGTAGTTCCCAGGGAAGTGGTGATGGCTACACCTTC. Amino acid sequence: CASSSQGSGDGYTF.

A few counts support this clone. This chain links TRBV27 with TRBJ2-1; D gene unclear. The CDR3 covers 14 residues. Trimming stripped 5 bases from V and 6 bases from J, with 14 bases between. Germline CDR1 reads MNHEY; CDR2 reads SMNVEV (reference sequence). The CDR3 protein is CASSLARGSNEQFF. The CDR3 region has the DNA TGTGCCAGCAGTCTCGCGAGAGGCAGCAATGAGCAGTTCTTC.

This chain uses TRBV4-3 with TRBJ2-6; D gene unclear. This CDR3 comprises 16 residues. The V gene's germline CDR1 is LGHNA and CDR2 YSLEER. Trimming pared 0 bases from V and 0 bases from J, leaving 6 bases between. The CDR3 protein is CASSQDAVSGANVLTF. The CDR3 DNA follows: TGCGCCAGCAGCCAAGATGCAGTCTCTGGGGCCAACGTCCTGACTTTC.

The table lists this clone with a few counts. CDR3 sequence reads: CASNLNNQPQHF. The CDR3 bases are TGTGCCAGTAACCTAAACAATCAGCCCCAGCATTTT. The rearrangement joins TRBV19 to TRBJ1-5; D unresolved. Trimming removed 7 bases from V and 3 bases from J, with 7 bases in between. The V gene's germline CDR1 is LNHDA and CDR2 SQIVND (reference sequence). The CDR3 is 12 amino acids.

The rearrangement joins TRBV27 to TRBJ1-2; 8 bases align to TRBD1. Germline V gene lookup returns CDR1 MNHEY and CDR2 SMNVEV (reference sequence). V shed 10 bases and J 7 bases; nucleotides not matched to a gene: 14. CDR3 length equals 14 residues. CDR3 bases: TGTGCCACCCTCCGGGACAGGTTCTCTGGTGGCTACACCTTC. It yields the protein CATLRDRFSGGYTF.

The table lists this clone with a few counts. The chain recombines TRBV6-1 with TRBJ2-1, with D uncertain. The length of the CDR3 is 16 residues. Trimming took off 1 base at V and 0 bases at J, with 10 bases between the two ends. The germline gives CDR1 MNHNS, CDR2 SASEGT. CDR3 sequence reads: CASSEVFGSSYNEQFF. The CDR3 DNA sequence: TGTGCCAGCAGTGAAGTCTTTGGCAGCTCCTACAATGAGCAGTTCTTC.